This is a list of T cell receptor beta chains from one sample in a study of shared clonotypes between healthy human individuals. Assay: immunoSEQ multiplex PCR; the TCRdb copy retains only in-frame clones and omits some. Of millions of clones in the sample, 90% to 95% are singletons; the top ten hold around 0.14%. Sequenced sample: naive CD4+ T cells sorted from blood. These receptors were collected from a man younger than 35 in good health. The CDR3 runs from the conserved cysteine through the conserved F or W. The order of the fields is J gene, D gene, V gene, clone size, CDR3 protein, CDR3 DNA. The D gene is left open where the match is weak. Rows give clone size only sometimes, using once, few, many, or a class for an expanded clone.

j_gene: TRBJ1-5
d_gene: -
v_gene: TRBV27
abundance: -
CDR3aa: CASRLGGSSNQPQHF
CDR3nt: TGTGCCAGCAGATTAGGAGGCTCTAGCAATCAGCCCCAGCATTTT

j_gene: TRBJ2-2
d_gene: -
v_gene: TRBV11-2
abundance: -
CDR3aa: CASSLGFSGRGKDTGELFF
CDR3nt: TGTGCCAGCAGCTTGGGCTTTTCGGGTAGGGGAAAGGACACCGGGGAGCTGTTTTTT

j_gene: TRBJ2-1
d_gene: -
v_gene: TRBV14
abundance: -
CDR3aa: CASSQENEQFF
CDR3nt: TGTGCCAGCAGCCAAGAAAATGAGCAGTTCTTC

j_gene: TRBJ1-6
d_gene: TRBD1
v_gene: TRBV19
abundance: -
CDR3aa: CAARDSSYNSPLHF
CDR3nt: TGTGCCGCCCGGGACAGCTCCTATAATTCACCCCTCCACTTT

j_gene: TRBJ2-2
d_gene: -
v_gene: TRBV2
abundance: -
CDR3aa: CASKNRGTGELFF
CDR3nt: TGTGCCAGCAAGAACAGAGGTACCGGGGAGCTGTTTTTT

j_gene: TRBJ1-3
d_gene: -
v_gene: TRBV4-1
abundance: -
CDR3aa: CASSQRQNSGNTIYF
CDR3nt: TGCGCCAGCAGCCAGCGACAGAACTCTGGAAACACCATATATTTT

j_gene: TRBJ1-1
d_gene: TRBD1
v_gene: TRBV6-6
abundance: -
CDR3aa: CASSQYRGQIAEAFF
CDR3nt: TGTGCCAGCAGTCAATACAGGGGGCAGATCGCTGAAGCTTTCTTT

j_gene: TRBJ2-1
d_gene: TRBD1
v_gene: TRBV10-3
abundance: -
CDR3aa: CAISVGTGANEQFF
CDR3nt: TGTGCCATCAGTGTTGGGACAGGGGCCAATGAGCAGTTCTTC

j_gene: TRBJ1-2
d_gene: -
v_gene: TRBV6-5
abundance: -
CDR3aa: CATRGWGGGYTF
CDR3nt: TGTGCCACCCGAGGGTGGGGCGGTGGCTACACCTTC

j_gene: TRBJ2-7
d_gene: TRBD2
v_gene: TRBV6-5
abundance: -
CDR3aa: CASSYGRLAGGGEQYF
CDR3nt: TGTGCCAGCAGTTACGGGAGACTAGCGGGAGGTGGAGAGCAGTACTTC

j_gene: TRBJ1-1
d_gene: -
v_gene: TRBV7-9
abundance: -
CDR3aa: CASSNPGRDTEAFF
CDR3nt: TGTGCCAGCAGCAACCCGGGCAGGGACACTGAAGCTTTCTTT

j_gene: TRBJ2-7
d_gene: TRBD2
v_gene: TRBV30
abundance: -
CDR3aa: CAWSVGGLAYEQYF
CDR3nt: TGTGCCTGGAGTGTGGGGGGACTAGCTTACGAGCAGTACTTC

j_gene: TRBJ2-1
d_gene: -
v_gene: TRBV2
abundance: -
CDR3aa: CASSTRGEQFF
CDR3nt: TGTGCCAGCAGTACCCGGGGTGAGCAGTTCTTC

j_gene: TRBJ2-1
d_gene: -
v_gene: TRBV7-9
abundance: -
CDR3aa: CASSMPGTGGYNEQFF
CDR3nt: TGTGCCAGCAGCATGCCCGGGACTGGGGGATACAATGAGCAGTTCTTC

j_gene: TRBJ1-1
d_gene: -
v_gene: TRBV6-6
abundance: -
CDR3aa: CASSYGSGTEAFF
CDR3nt: TGTGCCAGCAGTTACGGGTCAGGCACTGAAGCTTTCTTT

j_gene: TRBJ1-6
d_gene: -
v_gene: TRBV7-9
abundance: -
CDR3aa: CASSLYGQPLHF
CDR3nt: TGTGCCAGCAGCTTATACGGGCAACCCCTCCACTTT

j_gene: TRBJ2-7
d_gene: TRBD1
v_gene: TRBV5-1
abundance: -
CDR3aa: CASSLGPRPGQGAEQYF
CDR3nt: TGCGCCAGCAGCTTGGGCCCCCGACCGGGACAGGGGGCCGAGCAGTACTTC

j_gene: TRBJ1-6
d_gene: -
v_gene: TRBV30
abundance: few
CDR3aa: CAWTDSSPLHF
CDR3nt: TGTGCCTGGACAGACTCTTCACCCCTCCACTTT

j_gene: TRBJ1-4
d_gene: TRBD1
v_gene: TRBV6-1
abundance: -
CDR3aa: CASSEGAGGIATNEKLFF
CDR3nt: TGTGCCAGCAGTGAAGGGGCAGGGGGAATTGCAACTAATGAAAAACTGTTTTTT

j_gene: TRBJ2-3
d_gene: -
v_gene: TRBV7-3
abundance: -
CDR3aa: CASSFTGFGGGADTQYF
CDR3nt: TGTGCCAGCAGCTTCACAGGGTTCGGAGGTGGGGCAGATACGCAGTATTTT

j_gene: TRBJ2-2
d_gene: TRBD1
v_gene: TRBV30
abundance: -
CDR3aa: CAWSLTGGNTGELFF
CDR3nt: TGTGCCTGGAGTCTGACAGGGGGCAACACCGGGGAGCTGTTTTTT

j_gene: TRBJ1-5
d_gene: -
v_gene: TRBV9
abundance: -
CDR3aa: CASSFAEGQPQHF
CDR3nt: TGTGCCAGCAGCTTCGCGGAGGGCCAGCCCCAGCATTTT

j_gene: TRBJ1-4
d_gene: TRBD1
v_gene: TRBV28
abundance: -
CDR3aa: CASSFWTGFATNEKLFF
CDR3nt: TGTGCCAGCAGTTTCTGGACAGGTTTTGCAACTAATGAAAAACTGTTTTTT

j_gene: TRBJ2-1
d_gene: TRBD2
v_gene: TRBV19
abundance: -
CDR3aa: CASSGPGRVASGRRGNEQFF
CDR3nt: TGTGCCAGTAGTGGCCCTGGTAGGGTAGCTAGCGGGAGACGAGGAAATGAGCAGTTCTTC

j_gene: TRBJ1-3
d_gene: -
v_gene: TRBV2
abundance: -
CDR3aa: CASRIASYSGNTIYF
CDR3nt: TGTGCCAGCAGGATAGCTTCTTACTCTGGAAACACCATATATTTT

j_gene: TRBJ2-2
d_gene: -
v_gene: TRBV10-2
abundance: -
CDR3aa: CASSELQTNTGELFF
CDR3nt: TGCGCCAGCAGTGAGTTACAGACGAACACCGGGGAGCTGTTTTTT

j_gene: TRBJ2-7
d_gene: TRBD1
v_gene: TRBV4-1
abundance: -
CDR3aa: CASSQDLGTGAFSYEQYF
CDR3nt: TGCGCCAGCAGCCAAGATCTCGGGACAGGAGCCTTCTCCTACGAGCAGTACTTC

j_gene: TRBJ2-5
d_gene: TRBD1
v_gene: TRBV7-9
abundance: -
CDR3aa: CASSLGDRGNQETQYF
CDR3nt: TGTGCCAGCAGCTTAGGGGACAGGGGGAACCAAGAGACCCAGTACTTC

j_gene: TRBJ2-3
d_gene: -
v_gene: TRBV10-3
abundance: -
CDR3aa: CAISGGHTDTQYF
CDR3nt: TGTGCCATCAGTGGGGGGCACACAGATACGCAGTATTTT

j_gene: TRBJ2-2
d_gene: -
v_gene: TRBV6-4
abundance: -
CDR3aa: CASKQSGVRYTGELFF
CDR3nt: TGTGCCAGCAAACAATCAGGGGTACGTTATACCGGGGAGCTGTTTTTT

j_gene: TRBJ1-6
d_gene: TRBD1
v_gene: TRBV6-5
abundance: -
CDR3aa: CATRGGANSPLHF
CDR3nt: TGTGCCACCAGGGGGGGGGCTAATTCACCCCTCCACTTT